A selection of T cell receptor beta chains follows, all from one sample in a study of T cells after yellow fever vaccination. TCRdb reprocessed the 5' RACE reads with MiXCR, giving one entry per CDR3 protein. The table has about 300,000 distinct CDR3 sequences, about 6.6% seen once. This specimen was PBMCs, taken about 49 days after the first yellow fever vaccination. Receptors originate from a man aged 18-30 years who received the YFV17D yellow fever vaccine. CDR3s include the opening cysteine and the closing phenylalanine or tryptophan. A D gene is named only where the DNA matches it firmly. Clone size is given for some rows only: seen once, a few or many times, or a class if the clone is expanded.

V gene: TRBV6-1; D gene: TRBD1; CDR3 length: 15; clone size: NA; J gene: TRBJ1-5; CDR3 protein: CASSERGTGNQPQHF; CDR3 DNA: TGTGCCAGCAGTGAGCGGGGGACAGGGAATCAGCCCCAGCATTTT
V gene: TRBV7-7; D gene: TRBD1; CDR3 length: 14; clone size: many; J gene: TRBJ2-3; CDR3 protein: CASSSGQATDTQYF; CDR3 DNA: TGTGCCAGCAGCTCCGGACAGGCTACAGATACGCAGTATTTT
V gene: TRBV5-1; D gene: TRBD1; CDR3 length: 15; clone size: NA; J gene: TRBJ2-1; CDR3 protein: CASSALPGQHNEQFF; CDR3 DNA: TGCGCCAGCAGCGCACTACCGGGACAGCACAATGAGCAGTTCTTC
V gene: TRBV5-6; D gene: NA; CDR3 length: 15; clone size: few; J gene: TRBJ1-4; CDR3 protein: CASSYRRGGVEKLFF; CDR3 DNA: TGTGCCAGCAGCTACCGTAGGGGAGGGGTTGAAAAACTGTTTTTT
V gene: TRBV2; D gene: TRBD2; CDR3 length: 19; clone size: NA; J gene: TRBJ2-3; CDR3 protein: CASIGEKGLTGGYTDTQYF; CDR3 DNA: TGTGCCAGCATCGGGGAAAAGGGATTAACGGGGGGTTACACAGATACGCAGTATTTT
V gene: TRBV28; D gene: NA; CDR3 length: 15; clone size: few; J gene: TRBJ2-1; CDR3 protein: CASSLDLQGRNEQFF; CDR3 DNA: TGTGCCAGCAGTTTAGATCTCCAGGGTAGAAATGAGCAGTTCTTC
V gene: TRBV6-1; D gene: TRBD1; CDR3 length: 16; clone size: few; J gene: TRBJ1-4; CDR3 protein: CASSHNRGWNNEKLFF; CDR3 DNA: TGTGCCAGCAGCCACAACAGGGGATGGAATAATGAAAAACTGTTTTTT
V gene: TRBV4-1; D gene: NA; CDR3 length: 14; clone size: many; J gene: TRBJ2-5; CDR3 protein: CASSRQQRRETQYF; CDR3 DNA: TGCGCCAGCAGCCGGCAGCAAAGGCGCGAGACCCAGTACTTC
V gene: TRBV3-1; D gene: NA; CDR3 length: 14; clone size: NA; J gene: TRBJ2-1; CDR3 protein: CASSQEISPDEQFF; CDR3 DNA: TGTGCCAGCAGCCAAGAGATTAGCCCCGATGAGCAGTTCTTC
V gene: TRBV18; D gene: NA; CDR3 length: 17; clone size: NA; J gene: TRBJ1-1; CDR3 protein: CASSPRIKGHMNTEAFF; CDR3 DNA: TGTGCCAGCTCACCACGGATTAAAGGCCACATGAACACTGAAGCTTTCTTT
V gene: TRBV7-8; D gene: NA; CDR3 length: 12; clone size: many; J gene: TRBJ2-7; CDR3 protein: CASSLGRYEQYF; CDR3 DNA: TGTGCCAGCAGCTTAGGGCGGTACGAGCAGTACTTC
V gene: TRBV5-4; D gene: NA; CDR3 length: 14; clone size: once; J gene: TRBJ1-2; CDR3 protein: CASSLMGTLYGYTF; CDR3 DNA: TGTGCCAGCAGCTTGATGGGTACCCTCTATGGCTACACCTTC
V gene: TRBV5-5; D gene: NA; CDR3 length: 17; clone size: many; J gene: TRBJ1-6; CDR3 protein: CASSPDGFSSYNSPLHF; CDR3 DNA: TGTGCCAGCAGCCCGGACGGATTTAGCTCCTATAATTCACCCCTCCACTTT
V gene: TRBV11-2; D gene: NA; CDR3 length: 13; clone size: NA; J gene: TRBJ1-6; CDR3 protein: CASSSGRHSPLHF; CDR3 DNA: TGTGCCAGCAGCTCCGGGCGACATTCACCCCTCCACTTT
V gene: TRBV4-1; D gene: NA; CDR3 length: 14; clone size: NA; J gene: TRBJ2-3; CDR3 protein: CASTSTGGTDTQYF; CDR3 DNA: TGCGCCAGCACCTCGACCGGGGGCACAGATACGCAGTATTTT
V gene: TRBV4-3; D gene: NA; CDR3 length: 15; clone size: few; J gene: TRBJ2-3; CDR3 protein: CASSQGVSLTDTQYF; CDR3 DNA: TGCGCCAGCAGCCAAGGTGTCAGCCTCACAGATACGCAGTATTTT
V gene: TRBV20-1; D gene: NA; CDR3 length: 13; clone size: few; J gene: TRBJ1-1; CDR3 protein: CSARGVGAREAFF; CDR3 DNA: TGCAGTGCTAGGGGGGTGGGGGCCCGGGAAGCTTTCTTT
V gene: TRBV4-3; D gene: NA; CDR3 length: 20; clone size: NA; J gene: TRBJ2-2; CDR3 protein: CASSHSQIYWTATNTGELFF; CDR3 DNA: TGCGCCAGCAGCCACTCGCAGATATATTGGACAGCTACGAACACCGGGGAGCTGTTTTTT
V gene: TRBV5-1; D gene: NA; CDR3 length: 14; clone size: few; J gene: TRBJ2-3; CDR3 protein: CASSLSLFTDTQYF; CDR3 DNA: TGCGCCAGCAGCTTGAGTCTTTTCACAGATACGCAGTATTTT
V gene: TRBV5-6; D gene: NA; CDR3 length: 15; clone size: many; J gene: TRBJ2-4; CDR3 protein: CASSPTDRRGNIQYF; CDR3 DNA: TGTGCCAGCAGCCCTACGGACAGGAGGGGAAACATTCAGTACTTC
V gene: TRBV27; D gene: NA; CDR3 length: 14; clone size: NA; J gene: TRBJ1-2; CDR3 protein: CASSLSGRLYGYTF; CDR3 DNA: TGTGCCAGCAGTTTATCCGGACGACTCTATGGCTACACCTTC
V gene: TRBV11-2; D gene: NA; CDR3 length: 15; clone size: NA; J gene: TRBJ1-4; CDR3 protein: CASSAWDGTNEKLFF; CDR3 DNA: TGTGCCAGCAGCGCGTGGGACGGGACGAATGAAAAACTGTTTTTT
V gene: TRBV5-1; D gene: TRBD2; CDR3 length: 18; clone size: few; J gene: TRBJ2-1; CDR3 protein: CASSLGLAGPPPYNEQFF; CDR3 DNA: TGCGCCAGCAGCTTGGGACTAGCGGGCCCCCCACCCTACAATGAGCAGTTCTTC
V gene: TRBV20-1; D gene: NA; CDR3 length: 13; clone size: many; J gene: TRBJ2-1; CDR3 protein: CSARDGAGLEQFF; CDR3 DNA: TGCAGTGCTAGAGATGGGGCAGGGCTTGAGCAGTTCTTC
V gene: TRBV5-5; D gene: NA; CDR3 length: 15; clone size: few; J gene: TRBJ1-5; CDR3 protein: CASSLFSGHNQPQHF; CDR3 DNA: TGTGCCAGCAGCTTGTTTTCCGGACACAATCAGCCCCAGCATTTT
V gene: TRBV4-2; D gene: TRBD2; CDR3 length: 14; clone size: few; J gene: TRBJ2-3; CDR3 protein: CASSNLNGRDTQYF; CDR3 DNA: TGTGCCAGCAGCAATTTAAACGGGAGGGATACGCAGTATTTT
V gene: TRBV13; D gene: TRBD1; CDR3 length: 15; clone size: NA; J gene: TRBJ1-6; CDR3 protein: CASSTSGTVDSPLHF; CDR3 DNA: TGTGCCAGCAGCACCTCCGGGACAGTAGATTCACCCCTCCACTTT
V gene: TRBV9; D gene: NA; CDR3 length: 15; clone size: few; J gene: TRBJ1-1; CDR3 protein: CASSLGSGQETEAFF; CDR3 DNA: TGTGCCAGCAGCCTCGGTTCAGGGCAGGAGACTGAAGCTTTCTTT
V gene: TRBV5-1; D gene: NA; CDR3 length: 17; clone size: many; J gene: TRBJ2-1; CDR3 protein: CASSLGFRGLSYNEQFF; CDR3 DNA: TGCGCCAGCAGCTTGGGGTTCCGGGGCCTCTCCTACAATGAGCAGTTCTTC
V gene: TRBV4-1; D gene: NA; CDR3 length: 13; clone size: many; J gene: TRBJ1-2; CDR3 protein: CASSQEAQSGYTF; CDR3 DNA: TGCGCCAGCAGCCAAGAGGCCCAGAGCGGCTACACCTTC
V gene: TRBV7-9; D gene: TRBD1; CDR3 length: 15; clone size: few; J gene: TRBJ1-1; CDR3 protein: CASSSNRGKDTEAFF; CDR3 DNA: TGTGCCAGCAGCTCTAACAGGGGGAAAGACACTGAAGCTTTCTTT
V gene: TRBV20-1; D gene: TRBD2; CDR3 length: 16; clone size: NA; J gene: TRBJ2-5; CDR3 protein: CSARDPKRGAPGAQYF; CDR3 DNA: TGCAGTGCTAGAGATCCCAAGCGGGGGGCCCCAGGGGCCCAGTACTTC
V gene: TRBV6-1; D gene: NA; CDR3 length: 14; clone size: once; J gene: TRBJ1-5; CDR3 protein: CASSPRGDNQPHHF; CDR3 DNA: TGTGCCAGCAGTCCCAGAGGGGACAATCAGCCCCATCATTTT